This T cell receptor (beta chain) derives from a study of T-cell reconstitution after alpha-beta-depleted transplantation in children. This clonotype was detected ten times or more. The germline gives CDR1 SGHRS, CDR2 YFSETQ. Trimming cost V 0 bases and J 6 bases, with 8 bases left between them. The CDR3 sequence is 13 residues long. TCRbeta library preparation incorporated unique molecular identifiers. TCRdb ran MiXCR on the PCR reads and lists one entry per CDR3 protein. This table has more than 250,000 distinct CDR3 sequences, 9.5% to 10% appearing once. V gene TRBV5-1 combines with J gene TRBJ2-3; no clear D. The sample consisted of PBMCs from the stem cell graft donor, taken from the stem cell graft. The TCR originated in a human donor who donated a stem cell graft to a child with SCID. CDR3 in DNA: TGCGCCAGCAGCTTGGGAGTTGGGGATACGCAGTATTTT. Protein sequence: CASSLGVGDTQYF. Combining the CDR3 with reference TRBV5-1 and TRBJ2-3 gives the whole variable domain KAGVTQTPRYLIKTRGQQVTLSCSPISGHRSVSWYQQTPGQGLQFLFEYFSETQRNKGNFPGRFSGRQFSNSRSEMNVSTLELGDSALYLCASSLGVGDTQYFGPGTRLTVL.